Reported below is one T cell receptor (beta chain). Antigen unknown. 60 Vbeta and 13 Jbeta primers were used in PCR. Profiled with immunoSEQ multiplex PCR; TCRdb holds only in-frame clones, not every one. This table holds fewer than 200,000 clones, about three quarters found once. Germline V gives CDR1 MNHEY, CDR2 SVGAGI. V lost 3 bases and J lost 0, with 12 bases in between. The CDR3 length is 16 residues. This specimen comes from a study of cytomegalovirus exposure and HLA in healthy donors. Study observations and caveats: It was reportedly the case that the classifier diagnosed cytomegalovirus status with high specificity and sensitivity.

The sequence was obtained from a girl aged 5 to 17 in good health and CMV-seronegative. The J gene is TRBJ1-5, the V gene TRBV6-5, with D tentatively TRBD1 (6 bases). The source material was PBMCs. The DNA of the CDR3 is TGTGCCAGCAGTTATGGGGGGGCATATAGCAATCAGCCCCAGCATTTT. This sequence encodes CASSYGGAYSNQPQHF.